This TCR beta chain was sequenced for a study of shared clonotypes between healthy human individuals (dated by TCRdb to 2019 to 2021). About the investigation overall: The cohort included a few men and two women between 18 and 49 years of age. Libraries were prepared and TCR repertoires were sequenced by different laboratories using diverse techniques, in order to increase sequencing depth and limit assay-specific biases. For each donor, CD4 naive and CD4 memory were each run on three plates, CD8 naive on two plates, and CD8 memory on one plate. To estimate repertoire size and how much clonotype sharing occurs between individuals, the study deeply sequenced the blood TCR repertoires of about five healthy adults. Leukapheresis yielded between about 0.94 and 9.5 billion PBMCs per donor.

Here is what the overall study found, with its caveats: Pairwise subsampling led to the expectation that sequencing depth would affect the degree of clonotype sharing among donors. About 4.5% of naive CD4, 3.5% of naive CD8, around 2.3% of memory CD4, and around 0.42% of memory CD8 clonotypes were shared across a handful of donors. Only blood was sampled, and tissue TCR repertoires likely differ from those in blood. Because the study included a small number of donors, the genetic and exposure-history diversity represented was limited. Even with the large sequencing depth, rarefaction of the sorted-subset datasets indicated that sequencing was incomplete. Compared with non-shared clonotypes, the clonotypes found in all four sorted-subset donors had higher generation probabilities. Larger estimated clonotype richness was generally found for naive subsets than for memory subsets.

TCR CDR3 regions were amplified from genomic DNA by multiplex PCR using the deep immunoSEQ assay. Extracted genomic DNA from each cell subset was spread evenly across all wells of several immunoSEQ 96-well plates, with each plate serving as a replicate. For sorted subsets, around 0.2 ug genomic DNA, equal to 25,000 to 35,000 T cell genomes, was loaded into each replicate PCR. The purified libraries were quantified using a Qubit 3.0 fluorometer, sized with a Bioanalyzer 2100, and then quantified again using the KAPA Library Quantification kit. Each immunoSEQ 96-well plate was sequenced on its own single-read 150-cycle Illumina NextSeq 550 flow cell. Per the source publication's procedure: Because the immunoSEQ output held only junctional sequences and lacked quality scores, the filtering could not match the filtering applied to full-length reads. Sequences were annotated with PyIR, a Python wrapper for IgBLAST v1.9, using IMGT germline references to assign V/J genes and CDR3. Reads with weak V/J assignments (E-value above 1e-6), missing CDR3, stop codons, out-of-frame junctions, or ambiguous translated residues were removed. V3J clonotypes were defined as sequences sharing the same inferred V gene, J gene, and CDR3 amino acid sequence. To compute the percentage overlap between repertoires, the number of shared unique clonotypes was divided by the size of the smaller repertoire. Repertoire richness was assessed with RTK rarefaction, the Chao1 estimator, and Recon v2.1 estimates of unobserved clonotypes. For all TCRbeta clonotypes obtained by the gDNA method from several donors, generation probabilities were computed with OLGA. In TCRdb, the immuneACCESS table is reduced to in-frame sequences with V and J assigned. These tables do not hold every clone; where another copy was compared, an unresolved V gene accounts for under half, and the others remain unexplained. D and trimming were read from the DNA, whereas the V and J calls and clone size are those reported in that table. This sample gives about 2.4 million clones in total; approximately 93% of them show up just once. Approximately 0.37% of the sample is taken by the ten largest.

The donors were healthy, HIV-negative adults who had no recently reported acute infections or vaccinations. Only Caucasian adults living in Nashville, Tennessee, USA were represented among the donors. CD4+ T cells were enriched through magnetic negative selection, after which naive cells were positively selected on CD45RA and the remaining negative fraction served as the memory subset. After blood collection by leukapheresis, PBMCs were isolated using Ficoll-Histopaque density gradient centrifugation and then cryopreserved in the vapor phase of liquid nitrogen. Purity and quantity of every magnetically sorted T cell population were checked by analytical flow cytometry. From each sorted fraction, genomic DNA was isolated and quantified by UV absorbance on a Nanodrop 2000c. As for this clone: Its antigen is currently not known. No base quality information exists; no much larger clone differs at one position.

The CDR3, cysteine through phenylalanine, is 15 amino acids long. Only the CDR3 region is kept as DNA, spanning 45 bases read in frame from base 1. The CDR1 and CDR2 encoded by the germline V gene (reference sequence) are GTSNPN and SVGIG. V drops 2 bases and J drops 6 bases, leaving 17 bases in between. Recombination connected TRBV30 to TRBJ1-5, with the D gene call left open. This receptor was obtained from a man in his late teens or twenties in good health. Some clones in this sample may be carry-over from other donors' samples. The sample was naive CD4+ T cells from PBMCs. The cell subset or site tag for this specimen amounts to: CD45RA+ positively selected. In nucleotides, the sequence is TGTGCCTGGAGTCCAGAGGGAAGGTACGGTCAGCCCCAGCATTTT. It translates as CAWSPEGRYGQPQHF.